The present entry profiles one T cell receptor (beta chain) with its context. Germline loops: CDR1 SGHRS, CDR2 YFSETQ. The V and J ends lost 0 bases and 3 bases, in that order; junction bases with no gene match: 9. This CDR3 has 16 residues. This sample stems from a study of blood T cell repertoires in COVID-19. Study in general: There were acute and convalescent COVID-19 samples, and they came from the United States, Italy and Spain. T cells, B-cell-depleted T cells, or PBMCs provided the cDNA or gDNA that served as material.

Authors' processing steps: Amplification from reference gene primers served as the basis for estimated nucleated cell counts. The assay was immunoSEQ multiplex PCR, and TCRdb's table has in-frame clones only and misses some. V, J and clone size are those of that table, while D and trimming were read from the DNA. The table includes about 150,000 clones, roughly 82% detected once. The sequenced material came from peripheral blood. The chain is built from TRBV5-1 and TRBJ2-7; 7 bases map to TRBD1. The receptor's source is a human donor in a cohort sampled during active COVID-19. CDR3 amino acids: CASSLGRGRFGYEQYF. The CDR3, as DNA: TGCGCCAGCAGCTTGGGAAGGGGGCGGTTTGGCTACGAGCAGTACTTC.